A single sample is the source of the 19 T cell receptor beta chains below, sequenced in a study of blood T cell repertoires in COVID-19. Assay used: immunoSEQ multiplex PCR; TCRdb lists only in-frame clones, some missing. The sample has about 140,000 clones, 70% to 90% seen once. What was sequenced was PBMCs or T cells enriched from blood (not recorded which). Receptor source: a woman in her fifties or sixties with acute COVID-19.

The rearrangement uses TRBV19 and TRBJ2-5; possible D gene TRBD2, 6 bases. The CDR3 sequence is 15 residues long. Germline lookup yields CDR1 LNHDA and CDR2 SQIVND (reference sequence). V was clipped by 5 bases and J by 5 bases, with 18 bases between them. Here the CDR3 reads CASSGWGRGGETQYF. In nucleotides, the CDR3 is TGTGCCAGTAGTGGTTGGGGGAGAGGAGGGGAGACCCAGTACTTC.

The chain uses TRBV5-4 and TRBJ2-7, with 12 bases fitting TRBD2. Trimming at V came to 0 bases and at J to 5 bases, leaving 12 bases not matched to a gene. The V gene's germline CDR1 is SGHNT and CDR2 YYREEE (reference sequence). This CDR3 region has 18 residues. CDR3: CASSLASGRGRVGNEQYF. The CDR3 coding sequence is TGTGCCAGCAGCTTGGCTAGCGGGAGGGGCCGGGTCGGAAACGAGCAGTACTTC.

The chain is built from TRBV5-5 and TRBJ1-2; 7 bases fit TRBD1. The trim removed 6 bases at V and 3 bases at J, leaving 5 bases unmatched. The germline V gene encodes CDR1 SGHKS and CDR2 YYEKEE (reference sequence). The CDR3 has 13 amino acids. The CDR3 coding sequence is TGTGCCAGCACCACCGGGACAGACTATGGCTACACCTTC. Translating it yields CASTTGTDYGYTF. Complete variable domain (other parts from reference TRBV5-5 and TRBJ1-2): DAGVTQSPTHLIKTRGQQVTLRCSPISGHKSVSWYQQVLGQGPQFIFQYYEKEERGRGNFPDRFSARQFPNYSSELNVNALLLGDSALYLCASTTGTDYGYTFGSGTRLTVV.

This clone is a singleton in its sample. The V call is TRBV2, the J call TRBJ1-5; 7 bases line up with TRBD1. The V gene's germline CDR1 is SNHLY and CDR2 FYNNEI. J was trimmed by 4 bases and V by 4 bases; bases with no gene match: 4. The CDR3 spans 14 residues. CDR3 in DNA: TGTGCCAGCAGTGGAATACAGGGGAATCAGCCCCAGCATTTT. Amino acids: CASSGIQGNQPQHF.

V usage is TRBV6-7 and J usage is TRBJ2-2; D might be TRBD1 (5 bases). TRBV6-7 is reported as an ORF; its role is uncertain. CDR3 size: 15 residues. Trimming shortened V by 2 bases and J by 5 bases, and 12 bases separated the two germline ends. The CDR3 protein is CASSYRLPGTGELFF. The CDR3 region has the DNA TGTGCCAGCAGTTACAGGCTTCCAGGGACCGGGGAGCTGTTTTTT.

The rearrangement uses TRBV9 and TRBJ2-1; 8 bases align to TRBD1. V lost 0 bases to trimming and J lost 9 bases; unmatched junction nucleotides: 8. CDR1 and CDR2 (germline): SGDLS, YYNGEE. CDR3 size: 15 residues. For the CDR3, the DNA is TGTGCCAGCAGCGTAGCTACAGGGGGAGTGTCTGAGCAGTTCTTC. This translates into CASSVATGGVSEQFF.

The V and J genes are TRBV14 and TRBJ2-7; the match to TRBD1 covers 9 bases. J lost 2 bases, V lost 4 bases, and 6 bases had no gene match. Germline CDR1 reads SGHDN; CDR2 reads FVKESK. The CDR3 extends over 15 amino acids. The CDR3 loop is CASSPGQGYPYEQYF. The CDR3 nucleotides are TGTGCCAGCAGCCCGGGACAGGGTTATCCCTACGAGCAGTACTTC.

This sequence joins TRBV27 and TRBJ2-3, with a possible D match to TRBD2 (7 bases). Germline-derived CDR1 and CDR2 are MNHEY and SMNVEV (reference sequence). Trimming removed 5 bases from V and 1 base from J, with 16 bases in between. The CDR3 loop spans 16 amino acids. CDR3 bases: TGTGCCAGCAGTCTGTTGGGAGGGGGGGGCACAGATACGCAGTATTTT. It codes for CASSLLGGGGTDTQYF.

A few counts support this clone. The chain employs TRBV4-1 and TRBJ1-5; 8 nucleotides line up with TRBD1. V lost 4 bases, J lost 5 bases, and 4 bases stayed unmatched. The CDR3 totals 14 residues. The V gene's germline CDR1 is MGHRA and CDR2 YSYEKL. The CDR3 nucleotides read TGCGCCAGCAGCCTAGTGGACAGGGATCAGCCCCAGCATTTT. It translates to CASSLVDRDQPQHF.

The chain uses TRBV6-5 and TRBJ2-1, with D perhaps TRBD2 (6 bases). Germline CDR1 reads MNHEY; CDR2 reads SVGAGI. The CDR3 is 14 residues long. Trimming took off 6 bases at V and 4 bases at J, with 13 bases between the two ends. The CDR3 region is CASRPGLAYNEQFF. The CDR3 region has the DNA TGTGCCAGCAGACCGGGACTTGCTTACAATGAGCAGTTCTTC.

This rearrangement joins TRBV5-8 to TRBJ2-3; D gene ambiguous. Germline CDR1 SGHTS, CDR2 YDEGEE. The CDR3 sequence is 14 residues long. Trimming removed 3 bases at V and 3 bases at J, with 11 bases between. This CDR3 is CASSSAGFTDTQYF. CDR3 in DNA: TGTGCCAGCAGCTCGGCAGGTTTTACAGATACGCAGTATTTT.

The chain is built from TRBV11-2 and TRBJ1-3, with TRBD1 identical over 7 bases. There are 14 residues in the CDR3. The ends lost 5 bases at V and 0 bases at J; junction bases unmatched: 1. The germline V gene encodes CDR1 SGHAT and CDR2 FQNNGV. The CDR3 coding sequence is TGTGCCAGCAGCGGGACAGTCTCTGGAAACACCATATATTTT. Its translation: CASSGTVSGNTIYF.

The chain has TRBV29-1 and TRBJ1-1; D might be TRBD1 (5 bases). The CDR3 totals 14 residues. V shed 1 base and J shed 4 bases, with 13 bases lying between them. From germline, CDR1 is SQVTM and CDR2 ANQGSEA. The CDR3 DNA sequence: TGCAGCGTTGAAGGGGTAGGAGGGGTCACTGAAGCTTTCTTT. Protein product: CSVEGVGGVTEAFF.

In its sample, this clone was seen a few times. The rearrangement joins TRBV11-3 to TRBJ1-2; D remains ambiguous. Germline CDR1 reads SGHNT; CDR2 reads YENEEA. Trimming shortened V by 1 base and J by 8 bases, and 8 bases separated the two germline ends. This CDR3 contains 12 residues. CDR3 DNA: TGTGCCAGCAGCTTAGGTGCCAGGGGCTACACCTTC. Protein sequence: CASSLGARGYTF.

The rearrangement uses TRBV24-1 and TRBJ1-1; tentatively, D is TRBD1 (5 bases). Trimming left V 5 bases short and J 1 base short, with 13 bases between. The germline gives CDR1 KGHDR, CDR2 SFDVKD. The CDR3 extends over 15 amino acids. The CDR3 loop is CATSVVDSPNTEAFF. DNA for the CDR3: TGTGCCACCAGTGTTGTTGACAGCCCGAACACTGAAGCTTTCTTT.

J is TRBJ1-1 and V is TRBV29-1; the match to TRBD1 covers 7 bases. The CDR3 loop spans 13 amino acids. V lost 1 base to trimming and J lost 5 bases; unmatched junction nucleotides: 4. Germline CDR1 reads SQVTM; CDR2 reads ANQGSEA. In DNA form, the CDR3 reads TGCAGCGTTGAAGGACAGGGACAGACTGAAGCTTTCTTT. Protein product: CSVEGQGQTEAFF.

The chain couples TRBV19 to TRBJ1-1; a possible D gene is TRBD1 (5 bases). Per the germline V gene, CDR1 is LNHDA and CDR2 is SQIVND (reference sequence). Trimming removed 3 bases at V and 5 bases at J, with 13 bases between. The CDR3 loop spans 14 amino acids. The CDR3 loop is CASSITWGETEAFF. In nucleotides, the CDR3 is TGTGCCAGTAGTATTACATGGGGGGAAACTGAAGCTTTCTTT.

The chain recombines TRBV19 with TRBJ2-7; D ambiguous. The V gene's germline CDR1 is LNHDA and CDR2 SQIVND (reference sequence). Trimming removed 7 bases from V and 0 bases from J, with 10 bases in between. The CDR3 is 13 amino acids. Written as DNA, the CDR3 is TGTGCCAGTATTGGTAGCAGCTCCTACGAGCAGTACTTC. It translates to CASIGSSSYEQYF.

CDR3 DNA sequence: TGTGCCTCAGGGACTAGCGGGAGGGATGAGCAGTTCTTC. This translates into CASGTSGRDEQFF. The V gene is TRBV28, the J gene TRBJ2-1; 16 bases agree with TRBD2. CDR1 is MDHEN, CDR2 SYDVKM, per germline. With 11 bases clipped from V and 8 bases from J, the junction kept 3 bases outside the gene matches. This CDR3 has 13 residues.